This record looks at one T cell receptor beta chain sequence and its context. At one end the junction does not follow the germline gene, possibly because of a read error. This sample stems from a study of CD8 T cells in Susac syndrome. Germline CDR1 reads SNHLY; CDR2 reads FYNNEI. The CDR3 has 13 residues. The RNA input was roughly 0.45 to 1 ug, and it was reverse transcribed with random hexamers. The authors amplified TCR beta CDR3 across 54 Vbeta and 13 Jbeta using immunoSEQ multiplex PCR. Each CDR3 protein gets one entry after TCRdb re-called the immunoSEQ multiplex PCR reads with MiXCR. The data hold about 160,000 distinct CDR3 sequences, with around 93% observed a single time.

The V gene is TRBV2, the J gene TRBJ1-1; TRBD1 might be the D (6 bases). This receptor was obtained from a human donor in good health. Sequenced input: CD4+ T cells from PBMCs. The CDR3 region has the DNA TGTACCAGCATTCACAGGGTGAACACTGAAGCTTTCTTT. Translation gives CTSIHRVNTEAFF. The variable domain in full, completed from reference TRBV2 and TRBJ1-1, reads EPEVTQTPSHQVTQMGQEVILRCVPISNHLYFYWYRQILGQKVEFLVSFYNNEISEKSEIFDDQFSVERPDGSNFTLKIRSTKLEDSAMYFCTSIHRVNTEAFFGQGTRLTVV.